A selection of T cell receptor beta chains follows, all from one sample in a study of cytomegalovirus exposure and HLA in healthy donors. Clones were read by immunoSEQ multiplex PCR, and TCRdb kept only the in-frame ones, dropping some. The repertoire holds about 200,000 clones, with around 77% as singletons. Material for sequencing was PBMCs. The source of these receptors is a woman in her thirties in good health and CMV-seronegative. CDR3s include the opening cysteine and the closing phenylalanine or tryptophan. D genes are given only for firm matches. Clone sizes are given selectively: once, few, many, or a class where the clone is expanded.

clone size: few; D gene: .; J gene: TRBJ1-2; CDR3 length: 14; V gene: TRBV5-1; CDR3 DNA: TGCGCCAGCAGCCCCTTGGAACCAAACTATGGCTACCCCTTC; CDR3 protein: CASSPLEPNYGYPF
clone size: .; D gene: .; J gene: TRBJ2-7; CDR3 length: 13; V gene: TRBV29-1; CDR3 DNA: TGCAGCGTTGTTCTGGAAGCGAGGGTCGAGCAGTACTTC; CDR3 protein: CSVVLEARVEQYF
clone size: .; D gene: TRBD2; J gene: TRBJ2-7; CDR3 length: 14; V gene: TRBV11-2; CDR3 DNA: TGTGCCAGCAGCTCAACCGGGACTAACTACGAGCAGTACTTC; CDR3 protein: CASSSTGTNYEQYF
clone size: .; D gene: .; J gene: TRBJ2-5; CDR3 length: 16; V gene: TRBV11-1; CDR3 DNA: TGTGCCAGCAGCACACCGGACACGTTTTTCCAAGAGACCCAGTACTTC; CDR3 protein: CASSTPDTFFQETQYF
clone size: .; D gene: TRBD2; J gene: TRBJ2-3; CDR3 length: 16; V gene: TRBV7-2; CDR3 DNA: TGTGCCAGCAGCCCTCGACTAGCGGGGGGGCCAGATACGCAGTATTTT; CDR3 protein: CASSPRLAGGPDTQYF
clone size: .; D gene: TRBD2; J gene: TRBJ2-3; CDR3 length: 15; V gene: TRBV6-1; CDR3 DNA: TGTGCCAGCAGTGAGCGGGGGGGTCGCACAGATACGCAGTATTTT; CDR3 protein: CASSERGGRTDTQYF
clone size: .; D gene: .; J gene: TRBJ2-2; CDR3 length: 17; V gene: TRBV7-9; CDR3 DNA: TGTGCCAGCAGCTTAGGTTCCCCGAGGCGAAACACCGGGGAGCTGTTTTTT; CDR3 protein: CASSLGSPRRNTGELFF
clone size: .; D gene: TRBD2; J gene: TRBJ2-7; CDR3 length: 15; V gene: TRBV7-9; CDR3 DNA: TGTGCCAGCAGCTTAGTACTAGCGAGTCTTTGGGAGCAGTACTTC; CDR3 protein: CASSLVLASLWEQYF
clone size: .; D gene: .; J gene: TRBJ2-1; CDR3 length: 14; V gene: TRBV12-5; CDR3 DNA: TGTGCTAGTGGTTTGGTCCCTTTTCCTGATGAGCAGTTCTTC; CDR3 protein: CASGLVPFPDEQFF
clone size: .; D gene: .; J gene: TRBJ1-1; CDR3 length: 13; V gene: TRBV4-1; CDR3 DNA: TGCGCCAGCAGCCAAGAGGCCGGGGGAAAAGCTTTCTTT; CDR3 protein: CASSQEAGGKAFF
clone size: .; D gene: .; J gene: TRBJ1-1; CDR3 length: 13; V gene: TRBV27; CDR3 DNA: TGTGCCAGCCGAGTCCAGGGGAACACTGAAGCTTTCTTT; CDR3 protein: CASRVQGNTEAFF
clone size: few; D gene: .; J gene: TRBJ1-1; CDR3 length: 17; V gene: TRBV5-1; CDR3 DNA: TGCGCCAGCAGCCCGTTTCAAGTGAAGGGGATCGGGACTGAAGCTTTCTTT; CDR3 protein: CASSPFQVKGIGTEAFF
clone size: .; D gene: TRBD2; J gene: TRBJ2-1; CDR3 length: 14; V gene: TRBV6-6; CDR3 DNA: TGTGCCACCCGACTAGCGGGAGGCGGGAATGAGCAGTTCTTC; CDR3 protein: CATRLAGGGNEQFF
clone size: .; D gene: TRBD1; J gene: TRBJ1-1; CDR3 length: 13; V gene: TRBV12-5; CDR3 DNA: TGTGCTAGCGGACAGGACTGGAACACTGAAGCTTTCTTT; CDR3 protein: CASGQDWNTEAFF
clone size: few; D gene: .; J gene: TRBJ2-1; CDR3 length: 15; V gene: TRBV7-3; CDR3 DNA: TGTGCCAGCAGCCTCACGGGGGGCCGATACAATGAGCAGTTCTTC; CDR3 protein: CASSLTGGRYNEQFF
clone size: .; D gene: .; J gene: TRBJ2-4; CDR3 length: 17; V gene: TRBV4-1; CDR3 DNA: TGCGCCAGCAGCCAAGAACCGGGACTTTCCACCAAAAACATTCAGTACTTC; CDR3 protein: CASSQEPGLSTKNIQYF
clone size: .; D gene: TRBD2; J gene: TRBJ2-7; CDR3 length: 17; V gene: TRBV7-9; CDR3 DNA: TGTGCCAGCATCAATCCGGGACTAGCGGAGAGCTCCTACGAGCAGTACTTC; CDR3 protein: CASINPGLAESSYEQYF
clone size: few; D gene: .; J gene: TRBJ2-1; CDR3 length: 11; V gene: TRBV29-1; CDR3 DNA: TGCAGCGTTGGGCCGACTTTTCCGCAGTTCTTC; CDR3 protein: CSVGPTFPQFF
clone size: few; D gene: .; J gene: TRBJ1-1; CDR3 length: 11; V gene: TRBV20-1; CDR3 DNA: TGCAGTGCCCCGAAAGAGACTGAAGCTTTCTTT; CDR3 protein: CSAPKETEAFF
clone size: .; D gene: .; J gene: TRBJ1-1; CDR3 length: 13; V gene: TRBV19; CDR3 DNA: TGTGCCAGTACGAGGCGGGCGAACACTGAAGCTTTCTTT; CDR3 protein: CASTRRANTEAFF